The clone carrying this T cell receptor (beta chain) has more than one count but fewer than ten. The entry originates in a study of pediatric ulcerative colitis. The data were produced by immunoSEQ multiplex PCR, yet TCRdb's version contains in-frame clones alone and is incomplete. The sample yields approximately 60,000 clones, about nine tenths seen once. The CDR3 runs 12 residues. CDR1 and CDR2 (germline): MNHEY, SVGAGI. Trimming removed 6 bases from V and 4 bases from J, with 8 bases in between. J is TRBJ2-3 and V is TRBV6-5; no reliable D call. This clonotype originated in a boy younger than 18 with severe ulcerative colitis. The specimen sequenced was blood. CDR3 residues: CASRTSSDTQYF. The CDR3 nucleotides are TGTGCCAGCAGGACTTCCTCAGATACGCAGTATTTT.